The 13 T cell receptor beta chains reported below all come from one sample, sequenced in a study of blood T cell repertoires in COVID-19. The data were produced by immunoSEQ multiplex PCR, yet TCRdb's version contains in-frame clones alone and is incomplete. The sample includes about 200,000 clones, approximately 86% of them seen just once. The sequenced sample consisted of PBMCs or T cells enriched from blood (not recorded which). These receptor sequences come from a woman aged 25-40 years who had been exposed to COVID-19.

The chain combines TRBV2 with TRBJ1-5; 8 nucleotides agree with TRBD1. Trimming at V came to 6 bases and at J to 3 bases, leaving 4 bases not matched to a gene. The CDR3 extends over 14 amino acids. Germline CDR1 is SNHLY and CDR2 is FYNNEI. CDR3 protein: CASRGQGPNQPQHF. The DNA for the CDR3 is TGTGCCAGCAGAGGACAGGGTCCCAATCAGCCCCAGCATTTT.

The genes are TRBV11-2 and TRBJ2-7; D is undetermined. Germline V gene sequence: CDR1 SGHAT, CDR2 FQNNGV. This CDR3 is 11 amino acids long. The germline V and J ends were trimmed by 1 base and 6 bases, with 4 bases remaining between them. CDR3 DNA: TGTGCCAGCAGCTTAGTCGGCGAGCAGTACTTC. Protein sequence: CASSLVGEQYF.

This clone was counted a single time. The chain has TRBV11-2 and TRBJ1-1, with a weak D call TRBD1 (6 bases). This CDR3 spans 14 amino acids. The germline V and J ends were trimmed by 10 bases and 0 bases, with 15 bases remaining between them. Looked up from germline, CDR1 is SGHAT and CDR2 is FQNNGV. The CDR3 here is CATRQAFMNTEAFF. CDR3 in DNA: TGTGCCACCCGACAGGCCTTCATGAACACTGAAGCTTTCTTT. Full variable domain (outside the CDR3, taken from reference TRBV11-2 and TRBJ1-1): EAGVAQSPRYKIIEKRQSVAFWCNPISGHATLYWYQQILGQGPKLLIQFQNNGVVDDSQLPKDRFSAERLKGVDSTLKIQPAKLEDSAVYLCATRQAFMNTEAFFGQGTRLTVV.

Comment on this clone: Other nucleotide sequences from this sample produce the same CDR3. CDR3 in amino acids: CASSQGGSTDTQYF. The CDR3 DNA is TGTGCCAGCAGCCAAGGCGGGAGCACAGATACGCAGTATTTT. The chain couples TRBV3-1 (or the pseudogene TRBV3-2) to TRBJ2-3; tentative D call: TRBD2 (5 bases). CDR3 length: 14 amino acids. CDR1 and CDR2 (germline): LGHDT, YNNKEL (reference sequence). V was clipped by 1 base and J by 0 bases, with 5 bases between them.

The chain links TRBV3-1 (or the pseudogene TRBV3-2) to TRBJ1-1; D is unclear. This CDR3 is 13 amino acids long. The germline CDR1 and CDR2 sequences are LGHDT and YNNKEL (reference sequence). V was trimmed by 1 base and J by 6 bases, leaving 9 bases between them. This chain's CDR3 is CASSQVYSAEAFF. CDR3 nucleotide sequence: TGTGCCAGCAGCCAAGTCTACTCGGCTGAAGCTTTCTTT.

This clone appeared once. J is TRBJ2-7 and V is TRBV24-1; no clear D gene. Trimming removed 0 bases at V and 0 bases at J, with 8 bases between. Germline CDR1 is KGHDR and CDR2 is SFDVKD. CDR3 length equals 15 residues. CDR3 region: CATSDLGQTSYEQYF. CDR3 coding DNA: TGTGCCACCAGTGATTTGGGGCAGACCTCCTACGAGCAGTACTTC.

This clone was seen a few times. V gene TRBV7-2 combines with J gene TRBJ1-1; weak D call: TRBD1 (6 bases). V shed 0 bases and J shed 7 bases, with 15 bases lying between them. The CDR3 extends over 15 amino acids. Germline V gene lookup returns CDR1 SGHTA and CDR2 FQGNSA. The CDR3 DNA reads TGTGCCAGCAGCTTAGCGCTCTTCAGGGGCTATGAAGCTTTCTTT. Protein sequence: CASSLALFRGYEAFF.

V is TRBV5-5 and J is TRBJ1-1; D is uncertain. Germline values: CDR1 SGHKS, CDR2 YYEKEE (reference sequence). Trimming took 1 base from V and 1 from J, leaving 11 bases between them. The CDR3 is 15 amino acids. The DNA for the CDR3 is TGTGCCAGCAGCTTGTACCCGGCGGAGAACACTGAAGCTTTCTTT. Its protein product is CASSLYPAENTEAFF.

This chain links TRBV30 with TRBJ2-5; 9 bases line up with TRBD1. Germline CDR1 GTSNPN, CDR2 SVGIG (reference sequence). This CDR3 contains 15 residues. V trimming: 3 bases; J trimming: 3 bases; junction bases outside the gene matches: 8. The CDR3 is CAWRRPGQGKETQYF. CDR3 coding DNA: TGTGCCTGGAGACGACCGGGACAGGGTAAAGAGACCCAGTACTTC.

On this clone: At the DNA level, this CDR3 is encoded by other sequences in the same sample as well. This chain connects TRBV30 to TRBJ2-7, with D unclear. Germline V gene data show CDR1 as GTSNPN and CDR2 as SVGIG (reference sequence). V was shortened by 0 bases and J by 3 bases, with 3 bases between the two germline ends. This CDR3 is built from 11 residues. DNA of the CDR3: TGTGCCTGGAGTGTCCACTACGAGCAGTACTTC. The encoded protein is CAWSVHYEQYF.

The chain carries TRBV9 and TRBJ1-3, with D uncertain. The germline V gene has CDR1 SGDLS and CDR2 YYNGEE. This CDR3 has 13 amino acids. V lost 0 bases, J lost 3 bases, and 4 bases lay in between. The CDR3 DNA reads as TGTGCCAGCAGCGTAGGAGATGGAAACACCATATATTTT. Protein: CASSVGDGNTIYF.

The rearrangement links TRBV7-6 to TRBJ2-1; 10 bases align to TRBD1. The germline CDR1 and CDR2 sequences are SGHVS and FNYEAQ. This CDR3 has 15 amino acids. V gave up 4 bases and J gave up 3 bases; unmatched junction bases: 3. CDR3 loop: CASSWTGGVYNEQFF. CDR3 nucleotide sequence: TGTGCCAGCAGCTGGACAGGGGGAGTCTACAATGAGCAGTTCTTC.

This clone was counted a single time. This chain joins TRBV9 and TRBJ2-1; TRBD2 might be the D (5 bases). Trimming left V 4 bases short and J 0 bases short, with 11 bases between. The CDR3 extends over 15 amino acids. CDR1 and CDR2 (germline): SGDLS, YYNGEE. CDR3 sequence: CASSMDSTSYNEQFF. CDR3 DNA: TGTGCCAGCAGCATGGACTCCACCTCCTACAATGAGCAGTTCTTC.